This T cell receptor (beta chain) was recovered during a study of immune characterization of retroperitoneal liposarcoma. MiXCR, run by TCRdb on the PCR reads, gives a single entry per CDR3 protein. The sample has roughly 3,000 distinct CDR3 sequences, nearly 45% seen once. From germline, CDR1 is SGHNT and CDR2 YYREEE (reference sequence). This CDR3 contains 14 residues. Trimming shortened V by 4 bases and J by 4 bases, and 14 bases separated the two germline ends. In its sample, this clonotype ranks as medium-sized. This sequence was found in a male donor with retroperitoneal liposarcoma. The sequencing sample was made of tumor tissue. This chain links TRBV5-4 with TRBJ1-1; TRBD1 is a possible D gene (6 bases). CDR3 in DNA: TGTGCCAGCAGCCCAGGAGGGGGGGTCACTGAAGCTTTCTTT. Protein product: CASSPGGGVTEAFF.